The 2 T cell receptor beta chains presented below share a single source sample, sequenced in a study of vaccination and CD4 T cells after COVID-19. The treatment is: approximately 9-day PBMC culture with coronavirus spike peptide pools or control peptides (ViraFEST assay). Sequenced with the Oncomine TCR Beta short-read assay was DNA taken from cultured CD4+ T cells. TCRdb ran MiXCR on the PCR reads and lists one entry per CDR3 protein. Here the sample spans thousands of distinct CDR3 sequences, 15% to 20% being singletons. Antigen specificity for these receptors is unknown. The material sequenced was CD4+ T cells from blood, cultured in vitro. These receptors were collected from a human donor who had recovered from COVID-19.

Here the CDR3 DNA reads TGTGCCAGCAGTTCCGAATCCGGGACAGTGGATTTCTACGAGCAGTACTTC. Translated, it gives CASSSESGTVDFYEQYF. The chain carries TRBV12-3 or TRBV12-4 and TRBJ2-7; 7 positions agree with TRBD1. V dropped 4 bases and J dropped 3; count of bases not matched to a gene: 15. The CDR3 spans 17 residues.

This clonotype was counted between two and nine times. V usage is TRBV12-3 or TRBV12-4 and J usage is TRBJ2-2; D uncertain. CDR3 length equals 14 residues. Trimming stripped 3 bases from V and 6 bases from J, with 11 bases between. CDR3 nucleotides: TGTGCCAGCAGTTTTAGGGCCACCGCCGGGGAGCTGTTTTTT. It yields the protein CASSFRATAGELFF.